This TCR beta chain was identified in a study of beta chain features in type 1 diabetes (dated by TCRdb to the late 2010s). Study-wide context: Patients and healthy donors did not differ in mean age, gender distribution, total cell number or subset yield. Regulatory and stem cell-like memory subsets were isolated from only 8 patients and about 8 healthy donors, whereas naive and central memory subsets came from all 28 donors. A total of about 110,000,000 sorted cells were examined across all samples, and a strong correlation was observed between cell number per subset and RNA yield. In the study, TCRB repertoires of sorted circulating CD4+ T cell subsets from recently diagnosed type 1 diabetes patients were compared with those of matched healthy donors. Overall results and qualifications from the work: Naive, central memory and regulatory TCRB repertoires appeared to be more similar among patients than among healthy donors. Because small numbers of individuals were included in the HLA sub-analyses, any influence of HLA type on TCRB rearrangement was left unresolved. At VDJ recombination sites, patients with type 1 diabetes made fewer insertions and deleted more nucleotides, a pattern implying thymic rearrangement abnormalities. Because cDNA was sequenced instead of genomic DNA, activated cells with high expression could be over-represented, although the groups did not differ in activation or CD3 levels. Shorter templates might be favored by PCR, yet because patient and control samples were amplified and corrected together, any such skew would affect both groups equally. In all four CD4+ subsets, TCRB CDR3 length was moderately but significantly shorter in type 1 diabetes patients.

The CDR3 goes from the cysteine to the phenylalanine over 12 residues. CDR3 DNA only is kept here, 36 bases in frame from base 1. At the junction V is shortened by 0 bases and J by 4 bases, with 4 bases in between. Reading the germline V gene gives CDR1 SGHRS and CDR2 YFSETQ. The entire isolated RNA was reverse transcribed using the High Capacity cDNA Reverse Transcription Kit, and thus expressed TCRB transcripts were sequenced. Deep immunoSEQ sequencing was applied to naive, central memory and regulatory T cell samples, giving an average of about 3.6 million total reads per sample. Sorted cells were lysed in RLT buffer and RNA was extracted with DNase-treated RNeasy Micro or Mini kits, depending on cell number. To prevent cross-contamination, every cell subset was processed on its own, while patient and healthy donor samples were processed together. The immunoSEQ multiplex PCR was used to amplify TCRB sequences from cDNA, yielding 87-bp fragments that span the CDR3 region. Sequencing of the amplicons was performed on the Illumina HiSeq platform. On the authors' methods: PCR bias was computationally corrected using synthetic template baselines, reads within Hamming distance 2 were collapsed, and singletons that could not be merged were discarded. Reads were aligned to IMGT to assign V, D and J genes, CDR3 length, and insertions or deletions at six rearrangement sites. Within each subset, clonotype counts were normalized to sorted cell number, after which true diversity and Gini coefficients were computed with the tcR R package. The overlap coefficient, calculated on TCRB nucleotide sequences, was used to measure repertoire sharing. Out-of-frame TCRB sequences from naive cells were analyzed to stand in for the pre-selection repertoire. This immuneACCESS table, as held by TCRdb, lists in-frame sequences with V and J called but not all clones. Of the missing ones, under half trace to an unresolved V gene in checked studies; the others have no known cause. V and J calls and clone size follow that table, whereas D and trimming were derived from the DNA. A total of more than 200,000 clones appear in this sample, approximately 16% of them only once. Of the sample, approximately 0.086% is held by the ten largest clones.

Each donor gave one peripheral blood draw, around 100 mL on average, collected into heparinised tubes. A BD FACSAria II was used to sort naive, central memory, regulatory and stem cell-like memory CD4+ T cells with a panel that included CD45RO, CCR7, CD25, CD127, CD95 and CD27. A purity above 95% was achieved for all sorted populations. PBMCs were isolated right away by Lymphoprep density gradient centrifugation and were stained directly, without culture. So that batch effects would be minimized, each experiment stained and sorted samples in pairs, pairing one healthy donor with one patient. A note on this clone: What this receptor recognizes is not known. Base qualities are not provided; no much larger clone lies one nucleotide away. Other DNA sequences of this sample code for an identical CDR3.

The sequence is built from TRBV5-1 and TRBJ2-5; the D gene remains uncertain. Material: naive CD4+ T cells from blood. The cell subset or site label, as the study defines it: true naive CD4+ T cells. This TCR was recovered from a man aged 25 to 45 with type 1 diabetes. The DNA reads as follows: TGCGCCAGCAGCTTGGAGGGAGAGACCCAGTACTTC. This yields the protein CASSLEGETQYF.